One T cell receptor (beta chain) is described in this entry. The data derive from a study of T cell responses to AZD1222 COVID-19 vaccine. The V gene's germline CDR1 is MNHEY and CDR2 SVGAGI. The CDR3 is 15 residues long. The germline V and J ends were trimmed by 6 bases and 0 bases, with 12 bases remaining between them. TCRdb's copy holds only in-frame clones and misses some; the assay was immunoSEQ multiplex PCR. The sample lists approximately 100,000 clones, 85% to 90% seen once, with approximately 15% in the top ten. The sequence came from an adult in good health. The sequencing used peripheral blood, collected on day 0 of AZD1222 vaccination. The chain employs TRBV6-5 and TRBJ1-5; TRBD1 is a possible D gene (5 bases). The CDR3 loop reads CASRVRGDSNQPQHF. CDR3 nucleotide sequence: TGTGCCAGCAGGGTGAGAGGGGATAGCAATCAGCCCCAGCATTTT.